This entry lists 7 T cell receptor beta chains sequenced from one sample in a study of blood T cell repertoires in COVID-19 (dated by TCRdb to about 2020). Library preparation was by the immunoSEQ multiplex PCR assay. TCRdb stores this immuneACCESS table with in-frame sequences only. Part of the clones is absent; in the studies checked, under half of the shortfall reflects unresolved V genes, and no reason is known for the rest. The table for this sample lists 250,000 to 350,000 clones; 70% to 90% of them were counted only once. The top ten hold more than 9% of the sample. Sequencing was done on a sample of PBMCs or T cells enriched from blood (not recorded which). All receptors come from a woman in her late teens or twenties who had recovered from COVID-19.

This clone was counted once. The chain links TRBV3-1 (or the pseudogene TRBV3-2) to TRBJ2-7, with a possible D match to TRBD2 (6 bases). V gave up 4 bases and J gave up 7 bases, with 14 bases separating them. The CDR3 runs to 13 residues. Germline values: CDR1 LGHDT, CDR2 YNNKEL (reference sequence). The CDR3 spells CASSPSGGREQYF. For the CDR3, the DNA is TGTGCCAGCAGCCCCAGTGGGGGGAGGGAGCAGTACTTC.

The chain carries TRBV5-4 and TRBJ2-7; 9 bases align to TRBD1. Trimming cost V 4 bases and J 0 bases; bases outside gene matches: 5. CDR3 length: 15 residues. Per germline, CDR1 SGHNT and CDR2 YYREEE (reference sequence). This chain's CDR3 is CASSSRDRVSYEQYF. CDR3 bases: TGTGCCAGCAGCAGCAGGGACAGGGTCTCCTACGAGCAGTACTTC.

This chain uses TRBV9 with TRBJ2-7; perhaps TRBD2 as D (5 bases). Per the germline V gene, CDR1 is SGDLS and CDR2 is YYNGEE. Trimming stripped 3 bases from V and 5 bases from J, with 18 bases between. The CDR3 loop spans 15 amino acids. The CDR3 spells CASSASGGPQNEQYF. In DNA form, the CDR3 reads TGTGCCAGCAGCGCGAGCGGAGGCCCTCAGAACGAGCAGTACTTC.

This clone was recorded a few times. The CDR3 DNA follows: TGTGCCAGTACGGGACAGGGCATTCAGCCCCAGCATTTT. This encodes CASTGQGIQPQHF. The chain employs TRBV19 and TRBJ1-5; 9 nucleotides line up with TRBD1. The CDR3 spans 13 residues. The junction had 4 bases not matched to a gene; V was cut back by 7 bases and J by 6 bases. CDR1 LNHDA and CDR2 SQIVND come from the germline V gene (reference sequence).

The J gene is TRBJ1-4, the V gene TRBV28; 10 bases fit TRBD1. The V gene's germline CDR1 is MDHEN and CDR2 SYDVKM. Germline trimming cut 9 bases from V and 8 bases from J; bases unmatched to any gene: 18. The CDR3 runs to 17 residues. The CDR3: CASGSGGDRGPREKLFF. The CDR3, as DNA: TGTGCCAGTGGCTCCGGGGGGGACAGGGGCCCTCGGGAAAAACTGTTTTTT.

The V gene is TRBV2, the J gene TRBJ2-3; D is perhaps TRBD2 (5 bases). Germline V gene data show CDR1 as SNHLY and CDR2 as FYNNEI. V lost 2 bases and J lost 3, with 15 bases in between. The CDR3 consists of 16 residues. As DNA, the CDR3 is TGTGCCAGCAGTGAATTAGTCCCGGGAAATACAGATACGCAGTATTTT. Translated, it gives CASSELVPGNTDTQYF.

The CDR3 DNA reads TGCGCCAGCAGCCTGGGGGCGGGAGCTTTCTTT. This encodes CASSLGAGAFF. V is TRBV5-1 and J is TRBJ1-1; D is possibly TRBD1 (6 bases). The CDR3 runs to 11 residues. Germline CDR1 SGHRS, CDR2 YFSETQ. The ends were cut back, 4 bases at V and 10 bases at J, with 11 bases in the middle. Together with reference TRBV5-1 and TRBJ1-1, the CDR3 gives the full variable domain: KAGVTQTPRYLIKTRGQQVTLSCSPISGHRSVSWYQQTPGQGLQFLFEYFSETQRNKGNFPGRFSGRQFSNSRSEMNVSTLELGDSALYLCASSLGAGAFFGQGTRLTVV.